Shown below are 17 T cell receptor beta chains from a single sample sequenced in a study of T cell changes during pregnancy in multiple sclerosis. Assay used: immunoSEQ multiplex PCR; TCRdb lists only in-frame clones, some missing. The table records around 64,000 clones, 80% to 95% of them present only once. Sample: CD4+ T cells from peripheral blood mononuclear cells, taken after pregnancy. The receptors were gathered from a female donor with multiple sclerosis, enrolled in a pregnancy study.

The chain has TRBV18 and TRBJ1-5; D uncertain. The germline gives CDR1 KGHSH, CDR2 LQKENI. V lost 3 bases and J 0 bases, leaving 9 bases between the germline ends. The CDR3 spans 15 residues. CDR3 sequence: CASSPVRYSNQPQHF. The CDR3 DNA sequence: TGTGCCAGCTCACCGGTGAGGTATAGCAATCAGCCCCAGCATTTT.

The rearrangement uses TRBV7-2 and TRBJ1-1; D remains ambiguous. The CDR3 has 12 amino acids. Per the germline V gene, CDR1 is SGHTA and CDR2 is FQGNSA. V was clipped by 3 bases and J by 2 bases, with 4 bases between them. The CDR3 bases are TGTGCCAGCAGCTTCAAAAACACTGAAGCTTTCTTT. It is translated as CASSFKNTEAFF.

The CDR3 coding sequence is TGTGCCAGCAGGGAGGACTATGGCTACACCTTC. Translating it yields CASREDYGYTF. The J gene is TRBJ1-2, the V gene TRBV2; D gene unclear. Looked up from germline, CDR1 is SNHLY and CDR2 is FYNNEI. The V and J ends lost 6 bases and 3 bases respectively, with 5 bases between them. The CDR3 is 11 residues long.

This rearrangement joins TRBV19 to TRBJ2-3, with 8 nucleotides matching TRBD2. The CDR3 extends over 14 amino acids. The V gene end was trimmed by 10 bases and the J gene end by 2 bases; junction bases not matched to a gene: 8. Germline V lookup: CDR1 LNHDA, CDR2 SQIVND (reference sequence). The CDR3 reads CATSREGVTDTQYF. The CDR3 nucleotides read TGTGCCACCTCCCGGGAGGGGGTCACAGATACGCAGTATTTT. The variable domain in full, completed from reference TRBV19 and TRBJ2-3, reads DGGITQSPKYLFRKEGQNVTLSCEQNLNHDAMYWYRQDPGQGLRLIYYSQIVNDFQKGDIAEGYSVSREKKESFPLTVTSAQKNPTAFYLCATSREGVTDTQYFGPGTRLTVL.

CDR3 in DNA: TGTGCCAGCAGCTTAGTACAGGGGGATGAGCAGTTCTTC. Protein product: CASSLVQGDEQFF. V is TRBV7-6 and J is TRBJ2-1, with TRBD1 identical over 8 bases. The CDR3 totals 13 residues. The junction had 1 base not matched to a gene; V was cut back by 1 base and J by 8 bases. Germline V CDR1 and CDR2: SGHVS, FNYEAQ. Supplemented by reference TRBV7-6 and TRBJ2-1, the full variable domain reads GAGVSQSPRYKVTKRGQDVALRCDPISGHVSLYWYRQALGQGPEFLTYFNYEAQQDKSGLPNDRFSAERPEGSISTLTIQRTEQRDSAMYRCASSLVQGDEQFFGPGTRLTVL.

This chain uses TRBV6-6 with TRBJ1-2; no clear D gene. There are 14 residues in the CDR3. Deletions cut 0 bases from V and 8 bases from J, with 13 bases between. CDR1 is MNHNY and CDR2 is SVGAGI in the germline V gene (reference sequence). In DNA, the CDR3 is TGTGCCAGCAGTTACTCGTCGGCCGGAGGGGGCTACACCTTC. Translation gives CASSYSSAGGGYTF.

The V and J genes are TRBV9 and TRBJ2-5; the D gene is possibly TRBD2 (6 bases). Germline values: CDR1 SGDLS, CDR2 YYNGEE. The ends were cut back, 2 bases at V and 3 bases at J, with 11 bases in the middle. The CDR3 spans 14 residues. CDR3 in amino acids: CASSVTGGKETQYF. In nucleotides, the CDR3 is TGTGCCAGCAGCGTGACGGGCGGGAAAGAGACCCAGTACTTC.

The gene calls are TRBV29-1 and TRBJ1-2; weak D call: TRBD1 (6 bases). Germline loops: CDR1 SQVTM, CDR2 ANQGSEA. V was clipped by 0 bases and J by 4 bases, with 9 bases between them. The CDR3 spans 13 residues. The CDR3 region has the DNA TGCAGCGTTGAAGATGTAGGGGGCTATGGCTACACCTTC. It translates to CSVEDVGGYGYTF. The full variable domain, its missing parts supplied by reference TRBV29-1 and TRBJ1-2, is SAVISQKPSRDICQRGTSLTIQCQVDSQVTMMFWYRQQPGQSLTLIATANQGSEATYESGFVIDKFPISRPNLTFSTLTVSNMSPEDSSIYLCSVEDVGGYGYTFGSGTRLTVV.

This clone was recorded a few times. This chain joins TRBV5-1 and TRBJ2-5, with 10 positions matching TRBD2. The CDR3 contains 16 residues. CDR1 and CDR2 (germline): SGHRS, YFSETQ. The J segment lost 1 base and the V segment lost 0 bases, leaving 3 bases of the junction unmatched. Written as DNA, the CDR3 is TGCGCCAGCAGCTTGGCCCCTAGCGGGAGCCAAGAGACCCAGTACTTC. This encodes CASSLAPSGSQETQYF.

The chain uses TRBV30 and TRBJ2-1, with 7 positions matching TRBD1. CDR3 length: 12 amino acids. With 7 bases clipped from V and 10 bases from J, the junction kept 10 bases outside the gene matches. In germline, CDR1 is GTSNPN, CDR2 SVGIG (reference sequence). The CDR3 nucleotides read TGTGCCTCAACCCTGACAGGGAACGAGCAGTTCTTC. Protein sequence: CASTLTGNEQFF.

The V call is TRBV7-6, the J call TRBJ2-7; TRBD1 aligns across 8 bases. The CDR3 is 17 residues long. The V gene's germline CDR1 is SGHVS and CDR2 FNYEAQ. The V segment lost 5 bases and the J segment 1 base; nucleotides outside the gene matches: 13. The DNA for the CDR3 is TGTGCCAGCAGCCCCTACCCGGACAGGGTCTCTTCCTACGAGCAGTACTTC. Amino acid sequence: CASSPYPDRVSSYEQYF.

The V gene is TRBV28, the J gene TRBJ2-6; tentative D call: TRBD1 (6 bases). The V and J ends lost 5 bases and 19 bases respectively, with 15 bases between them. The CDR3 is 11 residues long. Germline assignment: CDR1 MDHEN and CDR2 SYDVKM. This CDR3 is CASSKYGTPTF. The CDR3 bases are TGTGCCAGCAGTAAATACGGGACACCCACTTTC.

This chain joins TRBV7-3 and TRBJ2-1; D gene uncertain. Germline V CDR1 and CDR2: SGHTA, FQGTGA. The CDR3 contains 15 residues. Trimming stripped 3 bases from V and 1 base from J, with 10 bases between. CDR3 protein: CASSLVSDSYNEQFF. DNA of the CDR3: TGTGCCAGCAGCTTGGTCAGCGATTCCTACAATGAGCAGTTCTTC.

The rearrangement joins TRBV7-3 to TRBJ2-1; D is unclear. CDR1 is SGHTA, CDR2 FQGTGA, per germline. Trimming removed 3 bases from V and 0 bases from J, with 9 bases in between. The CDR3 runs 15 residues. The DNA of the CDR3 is TGTGCCAGCAGCTTGCTAAGAAGCTCCTACAATGAGCAGTTCTTC. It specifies CASSLLRSSYNEQFF.

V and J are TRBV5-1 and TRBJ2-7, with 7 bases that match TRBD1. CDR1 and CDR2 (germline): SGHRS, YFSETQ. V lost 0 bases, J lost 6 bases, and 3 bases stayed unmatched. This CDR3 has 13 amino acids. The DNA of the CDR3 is TGCGCCAGCAGCTTGGACAGGGGCGGCGAGCAGTACTTC. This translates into CASSLDRGGEQYF.

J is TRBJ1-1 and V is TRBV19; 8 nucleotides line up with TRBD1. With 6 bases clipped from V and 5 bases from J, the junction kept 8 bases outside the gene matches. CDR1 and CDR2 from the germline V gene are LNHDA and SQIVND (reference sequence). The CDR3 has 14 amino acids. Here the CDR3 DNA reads TGTGCCAGTAGCCGGGGACAGGAGGGGACTGAAGCTTTCTTT. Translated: CASSRGQEGTEAFF.

CDR3 in DNA: TGTGCCAGCAGCTTTGGAGTTGAGGGTAACTATGGCTACACCTTC. Encoded protein: CASSFGVEGNYGYTF. The chain carries TRBV7-8 and TRBJ1-2; no definite D call. Per germline, CDR1 SGHVS and CDR2 FQNEAQ. This CDR3 is built from 15 residues. Trimming pared 3 bases from V and 1 base from J, leaving 12 bases between.